This TCR beta chain was captured in a study of T cells after yellow fever vaccination (dated by TCRdb to about 2019). Looking at the study overall: The SMART-Seq v4 Ultra Low Input RNA kit was used to prepare libraries from fractions with low cell numbers. The cohort comprised two healthy male donors, one aged 18 to 30 and one aged 30 to 40 years. Blood samples were taken at several timepoints before and after primary and secondary immunization, and bulk PBMC replicates and cell subsets were isolated. To track T-cell clones before and after primary and booster YFV17D yellow fever vaccination, bulk TCR alpha and beta repertoires were sequenced longitudinally. Here is what the overall study found, with its caveats: A small fraction of clonotypes showed up in both the CD4 and CD8 compartments, probably as a result of convergent recombination. Most clones expanded after primary vaccination (about 96% of CD4 and over 80% of CD8) were re-detected after the booster, suggesting that broad memory maintenance occurred. Computational filtering was required because FACS-sorted repertoires could contain abundant contaminating clonotypes from the bulk population. The secondary T-cell response was found to be weaker but faster than the primary response, with a peak reached on day 5 rather than on day 15. Only a couple of donors were included in the study, so the extent to which the findings can be generalized is limited.

This clonotype occurred a few times. The target of this receptor is not known. The sample holds no much larger clone one base away, and base qualities are not on file. The sequencer was an Illumina NovaSeq 6000. TCR cDNA was made using 5'RACE template switching, a step that added a universal primer site and unique molecular identifiers. Priming for cDNA synthesis came from both the TCR alpha and TCR beta constant segments. Libraries were amplified in two PCR steps, with sample barcodes and sequencing adapters added in the second step. Sequencing of the libraries was done on either Illumina HiSeq 2500 (2x100 bp) or NovaSeq (2x150 bp). As for the original processing: MIGEC was used to demultiplex reads and collapse the reads into UMI consensus sequences, and MiXCR was used for V(D)J alignment. Clonotypes responding to the vaccine were identified with edgeR on replicate PBMC samples, with the criteria of FDR below 0.01 and a log2 fold change above 5 up to day 15. CD4 or CD8 identity was assigned to each bulk clonotype according to whether the clonotype was present at higher abundance in the sequenced CD4 repertoire or the sequenced CD8 repertoire. TCRdb reran the public reads through fastp at Q25 and MiXCR, keeping productive beta chains. CDR3 protein sequences are deduplicated, and each keeps its most common genes and DNA. Here the V and J calls rest on TCRdb's processing, not on the authors' analysis. The sample data list roughly 310,000 distinct CDR3 sequences, and around 3.9% of these were observed just once. Of the sample, 23% is held by the ten largest clones.

CDR1 and CDR2 were assigned from the germline V gene as KGHSH and LQKENI. The CDR3 numbers 14 residues from cysteine through valine. The sequence is cut down to CDR3 DNA, 42 bases in frame from base 1. V lost 8 bases and J lost 6 bases, and the count of bases not matched to a germline gene is 9. The intended sense of this specimen's treatment or condition label: live attenuated yellow fever vaccine strain. At each blood-draw timepoint, two biological replicates of bulk PBMCs were obtained. A standard Ficoll-Paque protocol was used to isolate PBMCs from peripheral blood. RNA was extracted with TriZol from bulk PBMCs, CD4 and CD8 fractions, and dextramer-positive and dextramer-negative fractions.

This clonotype was obtained from a man between 18 and 29 years old who received the YFV17D yellow fever vaccine. The V and J segments used are TRBV18 and TRBJ2-7; the junction holds 11 bases that match TRBD2. This material consisted of PBMCs, taken on the day of the yellow fever booster vaccination. DNA sequence: TGTGCCAGCCCAAGCGCTAGCGGGGGGCTCGAGCAGTACGTC. It translates as CASPSASGGLEQYV.